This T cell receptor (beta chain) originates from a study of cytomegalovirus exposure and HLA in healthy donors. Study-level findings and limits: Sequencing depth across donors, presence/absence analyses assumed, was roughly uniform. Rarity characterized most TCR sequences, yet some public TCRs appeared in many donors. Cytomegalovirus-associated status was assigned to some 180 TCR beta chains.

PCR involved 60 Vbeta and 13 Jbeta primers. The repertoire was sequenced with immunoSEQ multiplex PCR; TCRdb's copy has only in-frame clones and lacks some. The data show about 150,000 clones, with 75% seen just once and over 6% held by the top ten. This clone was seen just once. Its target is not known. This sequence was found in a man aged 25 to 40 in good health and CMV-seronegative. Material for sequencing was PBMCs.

CDR3 amino acids: CASSPSTRSYEQYF. The DNA for the CDR3 is TGTGCCAGCAGTCCCTCGACTAGGTCCTACGAGCAGTACTTC. This chain uses TRBV28 with TRBJ2-7; the D gene is possibly TRBD2 (6 bases). V shed 5 bases and J shed 1 base, with 12 bases lying between them. CDR1 MDHEN and CDR2 SYDVKM come from the germline V gene. The CDR3 consists of 14 residues.